A selection of T cell receptor beta chains follows, all from one sample in a study of T cells in Graves' hyperthyroidism and ophthalmopathy. TCRdb reprocessed the multiplex PCR reads via MiXCR and lists one record per CDR3 protein. The table lists hundreds of thousands of distinct CDR3 sequences, less than 15% of them singletons. The sample was blood. These receptors were obtained from a woman between 18 and 29 years old with Graves' hyperthyroidism. CDR3s include the opening cysteine and the closing phenylalanine or tryptophan. The D gene is left open where the match is weak. The listing skips clone size in some rows; elsewhere it reads once, few, many or a size class.

TRBV27,13,NA,many,TRBJ2-7,CASSLHTTYEQYF,TGTGCCAGCAGTTTACACACCACCTACGAGCAGTACTTC
TRBV5-6,14,NA,many,TRBJ2-3,CASSGLQYTDTQYF,TGTGCCAGCAGTGGGTTACAGTACACAGATACGCAGTATTTT
TRBV7-3,15,NA,NA,TRBJ2-2,CASSLNPSPAGELFF,TGTGCCAGCAGCTTAAACCCTAGTCCCGCCGGGGAGCTGTTTTTT
TRBV27,16,NA,many,TRBJ2-2,CASSFMGNTNTGELFF,TGTGCCAGCAGTTTCATGGGGAACACGAACACCGGGGAGCTGTTTTTT
TRBV3-1,17,NA,many,TRBJ2-1,CASSQDVIASRGNEQFF,TGTGCCAGCAGCCAAGACGTTATAGCGTCCCGCGGCAATGAGCAGTTCTTC
TRBV6-1,17,TRBD2,many,TRBJ2-3,CASRRLAGGSRWDTQYF,TGTGCCAGCAGACGACTAGCGGGAGGGTCGAGATGGGATACGCAGTATTTT
TRBV6-2/TRBV6-3,15,NA,few,TRBJ2-5,CASRNPLQGQETQYF,TGTGCCAGCAGAAACCCATTACAGGGCCAAGAGACCCAGTACTTC
TRBV5-1,18,TRBD2,NA,TRBJ2-1,CASSLRGFRGRIYNEQFF,TGCGCCAGCAGCTTGAGGGGGTTTCGCGGGAGGATTTACAATGAGCAGTTCTTC
TRBV2,13,TRBD1,NA,TRBJ1-5,CASLQGNHQPQHF,TGTGCCAGCCTACAGGGGAACCATCAGCCCCAGCATTTT
TRBV13,13,TRBD1,many,TRBJ1-4,CASSLGQTEKLFF,TGTGCCAGCAGCTTGGGACAGACTGAAAAACTGTTTTTT
TRBV5-1,16,NA,few,TRBJ2-4,CASSLTSPMAKNIQYF,TGCGCCAGCAGCTTGACCTCCCCGATGGCCAAAAACATTCAGTACTTC
TRBV4-2,16,NA,NA,TRBJ2-5,CASSPRTGKEGETQYF,TGTGCCAGCAGCCCTAGAACAGGGAAAGAGGGGGAGACCCAGTACTTC
TRBV20-1,14,NA,many,TRBJ2-1,CSARGPRYYNEQFF,TGCAGTGCGAGAGGCCCCCGTTACTACAATGAGCAGTTCTTC
TRBV7-3,14,TRBD2,many,TRBJ2-3,CASSPAGVSDTQYF,TGTGCCAGCAGCCCTGCGGGAGTGAGTGATACGCAGTATTTT
TRBV14,14,NA,NA,TRBJ2-7,CASSPQQGPFEQYF,TGTGCCAGCAGCCCCCAGCAGGGGCCCTTCGAGCAGTACTTC
TRBV29-1,14,NA,once,TRBJ1-1,CSVRKGSVNTEAFF,TGCAGCGTTCGGAAGGGATCGGTGAACACTGAAGCTTTCTTT
TRBV6-2/TRBV6-3,15,NA,many,TRBJ1-1,CASSGLREEGTEAFF,TGTGCCAGCAGTGGACTCAGGGAGGAAGGCACTGAAGCTTTCTTT
TRBV20-1,15,NA,many,TRBJ1-4,CSARDLQQYNEKLFF,TGCAGTGCTAGAGATCTTCAACAGTATAATGAAAAACTGTTTTTT
TRBV7-9,14,TRBD2,many,TRBJ2-5,CASSLGTGGETQYF,TGTGCCAGCAGCTTAGGGACGGGAGGCGAGACCCAGTACTTC
TRBV11-2,20,TRBD2,NA,TRBJ2-7,CASSSKFLLAGGLRSYEQYF,TGTGCCAGCAGCTCCAAATTCCTACTAGCGGGAGGGCTCCGCTCCTACGAGCAGTACTTC
TRBV6-1,15,NA,NA,TRBJ1-1,CASSSRSLMNTEAFF,TGTGCCAGCAGTTCGCGATCCCTTATGAACACTGAAGCTTTCTTT
TRBV3-1,14,NA,NA,TRBJ1-5,CASSQFFSNQPQHF,TGTGCCAGCAGCCAATTTTTTAGCAATCAGCCCCAGCATTTT
TRBV5-4,15,TRBD2,NA,TRBJ2-7,CASSLWTSGIYEQYF,TGTGCCAGCAGCTTGTGGACTAGCGGGATCTACGAGCAGTACTTC
TRBV24-1,17,NA,NA,TRBJ2-1,CATSANSPGTTYNEQFF,TGTGCCACCAGTGCCAATTCGCCCGGGACCACCTACAATGAGCAGTTCTTC
TRBV20-1,14,NA,many,TRBJ1-2,CSAPTYDGHIGYTF,TGCAGTGCTCCTACCTATGATGGGCATATTGGCTACACCTTC
TRBV5-1,14,NA,NA,TRBJ2-1,CASSLAVGLGEQFF,TGCGCCAGCAGCTTGGCCGTTGGACTGGGCGAGCAGTTCTTC
TRBV6-1,14,NA,many,TRBJ2-7,CASSPTASSYEQYF,TGTGCCAGCAGTCCTACCGCGAGCTCCTACGAGCAGTACTTC
TRBV9,14,TRBD2,few,TRBJ2-5,CASSVGASGKTQYF,TGTGCCAGCAGCGTAGGGGCTAGCGGTAAGACCCAGTACTTC
TRBV30,16,NA,many,TRBJ2-7,CAWTPYRSRIADEQYF,TGTGCCTGGACCCCATATAGGTCCAGGATTGCCGACGAGCAGTACTTC
TRBV19,12,NA,NA,TRBJ1-1,CASSWGGAEAFF,TGTGCCAGTAGTTGGGGCGGGGCTGAAGCTTTCTTT
TRBV29-1,12,NA,NA,TRBJ1-5,CSVGHREQPQHF,TGCAGCGTTGGACATAGGGAGCAGCCCCAGCATTTT
TRBV20-1,13,NA,few,TRBJ2-6,CSATTDGANVLTF,TGCAGTGCTACGACAGATGGGGCCAACGTCCTGACTTTC
TRBV18,13,NA,many,TRBJ1-1,CASSVNGGTEAFF,TGTGCCAGCTCCGTAAATGGGGGCACTGAAGCTTTCTTT
TRBV24-1,13,NA,few,TRBJ1-2,CATSDPGTRGYTF,TGTGCCACCAGTGACCCCGGGACACGGGGCTACACCTTC
TRBV4-3,15,NA,NA,TRBJ2-7,CASSQDWGAPYEQYF,TGCGCCAGCAGCCAAGATTGGGGGGCGCCCTACGAGCAGTACTTC
TRBV9,14,NA,NA,TRBJ1-1,CASSVGDLYTEAFF,TGTGCCAGCAGCGTAGGAGACCTCTACACTGAAGCTTTCTTT
TRBV5-6,15,NA,few,TRBJ1-1,CASTPGHRRSTEAFF,TGTGCCAGCACCCCGGGACACCGGAGGTCCACTGAAGCTTTCTTT
TRBV7-6,15,TRBD2,many,TRBJ2-7,CASSLAELAGAEQYF,TGTGCCAGCAGCTTAGCGGAACTAGCGGGAGCCGAGCAGTACTTC
TRBV29-1,12,NA,many,TRBJ2-5,CSVDSWQETQYF,TGCAGCGTCGACAGTTGGCAAGAGACCCAGTACTTC
TRBV7-3,13,NA,many,TRBJ1-1,CASSLRRHTEAFF,TGTGCCAGCAGCTTAAGGAGGCACACTGAAGCTTTCTTT
TRBV2,15,TRBD2,many,TRBJ2-1,CASSVTGLTNNEQFF,TGTGCCAGCAGTGTCACGGGACTAACAAACAATGAGCAGTTCTTC
TRBV7-8,15,NA,few,TRBJ2-1,CASSLRLVPYNEQFF,TGTGCCAGCAGCCTAAGACTAGTGCCCTACAATGAGCAGTTCTTC
TRBV6-2/TRBV6-3,16,NA,few,TRBJ2-7,CASSYLAEIRFYEQYF,TGTGCCAGCAGTTACCTGGCAGAAATTCGTTTCTACGAGCAGTACTTC